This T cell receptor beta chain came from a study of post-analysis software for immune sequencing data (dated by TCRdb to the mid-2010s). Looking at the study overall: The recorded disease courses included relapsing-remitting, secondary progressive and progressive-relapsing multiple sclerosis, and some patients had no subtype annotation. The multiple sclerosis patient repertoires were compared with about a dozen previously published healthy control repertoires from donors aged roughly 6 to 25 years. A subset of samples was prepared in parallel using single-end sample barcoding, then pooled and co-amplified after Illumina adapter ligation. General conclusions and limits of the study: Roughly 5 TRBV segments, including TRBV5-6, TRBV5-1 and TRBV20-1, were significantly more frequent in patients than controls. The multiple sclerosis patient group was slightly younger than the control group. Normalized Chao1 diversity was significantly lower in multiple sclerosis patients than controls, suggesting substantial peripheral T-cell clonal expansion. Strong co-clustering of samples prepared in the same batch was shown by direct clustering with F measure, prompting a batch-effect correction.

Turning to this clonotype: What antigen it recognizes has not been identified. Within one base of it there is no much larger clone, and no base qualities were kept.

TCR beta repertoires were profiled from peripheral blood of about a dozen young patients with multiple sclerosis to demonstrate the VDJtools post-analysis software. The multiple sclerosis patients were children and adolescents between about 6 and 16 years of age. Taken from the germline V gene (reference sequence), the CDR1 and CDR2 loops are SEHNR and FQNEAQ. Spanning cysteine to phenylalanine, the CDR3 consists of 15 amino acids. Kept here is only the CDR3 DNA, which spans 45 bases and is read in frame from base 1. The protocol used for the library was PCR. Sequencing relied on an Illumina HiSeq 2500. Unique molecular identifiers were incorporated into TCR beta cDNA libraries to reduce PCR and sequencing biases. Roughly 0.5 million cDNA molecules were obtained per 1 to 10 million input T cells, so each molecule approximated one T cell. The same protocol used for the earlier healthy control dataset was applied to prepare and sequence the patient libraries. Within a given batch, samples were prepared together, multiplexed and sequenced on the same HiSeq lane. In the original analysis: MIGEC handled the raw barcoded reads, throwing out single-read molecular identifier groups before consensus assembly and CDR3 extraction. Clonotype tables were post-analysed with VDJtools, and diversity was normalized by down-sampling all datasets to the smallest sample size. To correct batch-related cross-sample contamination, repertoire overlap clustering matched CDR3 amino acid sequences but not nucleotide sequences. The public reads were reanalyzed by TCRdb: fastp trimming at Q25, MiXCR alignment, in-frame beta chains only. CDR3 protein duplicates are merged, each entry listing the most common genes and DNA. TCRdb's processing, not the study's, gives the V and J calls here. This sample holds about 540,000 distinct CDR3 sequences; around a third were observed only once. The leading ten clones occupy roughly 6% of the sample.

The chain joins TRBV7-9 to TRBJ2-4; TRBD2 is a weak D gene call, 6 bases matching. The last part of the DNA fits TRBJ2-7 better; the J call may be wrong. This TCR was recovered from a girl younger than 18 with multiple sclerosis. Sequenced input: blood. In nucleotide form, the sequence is TGTGCCAGCAGCCAACCAGGATATAACGGGGGCGAGCAGTACTTC. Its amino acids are CASSQPGYNGGEQYF.